These 29 T cell receptor beta chains were sequenced from one sample in a study of blood T cell repertoires in COVID-19. This table comes from immunoSEQ multiplex PCR, and its TCRdb copy is limited to in-frame clones, with some not included. Among some 300,000 clones listed, around 90% were seen once. Source material: peripheral blood. The receptors shown here come from a man between 65 and 85 years old with acute or convalescent COVID-19.

The rearrangement uses TRBV3-1 (or the pseudogene TRBV3-2) and TRBJ1-1, with TRBD1 as a possible D gene (6 bases). Germline CDR1 reads LGHDT; CDR2 reads YNNKEL (reference sequence). The CDR3 extends over 15 amino acids. The V and J ends lost 4 bases and 2 bases respectively, with 14 bases between them. The CDR3 sequence: CASSLSTGRNTEAFF. The CDR3 DNA follows: TGTGCCAGCAGCCTCTCGACAGGAAGAAACACTGAAGCTTTCTTT.

The gene calls are TRBV5-1 and TRBJ1-5; 10 bases are a match to TRBD1. The germline V gene encodes CDR1 SGHRS and CDR2 YFSETQ. V shed 5 bases and J 5 bases; nucleotides not matched to a gene: 7. This CDR3 contains 15 residues. The CDR3: CASRHGTGADQPQHF. The CDR3 DNA sequence: TGCGCCAGCAGACACGGGACAGGGGCCGATCAGCCCCAGCATTTT.

The J gene is TRBJ1-1, the V gene TRBV10-3; D is undetermined. CDR1 is ENHRY, CDR2 SYGVKD, per germline. The V end was cut by 1 base, the J end by 4 bases, with 7 bases between. This CDR3 region has 13 residues. CDR3 sequence: CAISELRATEAFF. CDR3 bases: TGTGCCATCAGTGAGTTGAGGGCCACTGAAGCTTTCTTT.

The chain links TRBV2 to TRBJ1-1; no clear D. The germline CDR1 and CDR2 sequences are SNHLY and FYNNEI. This CDR3 spans 11 amino acids. Trimming shortened V by 8 bases and J by 3 bases, and 7 bases separated the two germline ends. The CDR3 sequence is CASWADTEAFF. CDR3 coding DNA: TGTGCCAGCTGGGCTGACACTGAAGCTTTCTTT.

The chain combines TRBV9 with TRBJ1-3; no reliable D call. V was trimmed by 6 bases and J by 2 bases, leaving 27 bases between them. Germline lookup yields CDR1 SGDLS and CDR2 YYNGEE. The CDR3 is 19 amino acids. The CDR3: CASILAGIRGNAAGNTIYF. For the CDR3, the DNA is TGTGCCAGCATATTAGCGGGGATTCGAGGGAACGCGGCTGGAAACACCATATATTTT.

This clone was counted a few times. The V and J genes are TRBV11-2 and TRBJ2-1; 12 bases line up with TRBD2. The germline V gene encodes CDR1 SGHAT and CDR2 FQNNGV. V shed 6 bases and J 7 bases; nucleotides not matched to a gene: 7. This CDR3 is 15 amino acids long. Here the CDR3 reads CASRPTSGRWNEQFF. The DNA for the CDR3 is TGTGCCAGCAGACCTACTAGCGGGAGGTGGAATGAGCAGTTCTTC.

V and J are TRBV24-1 and TRBJ2-5, with 12 bases identical to TRBD1. Germline V gene sequence: CDR1 KGHDR, CDR2 SFDVKD. The CDR3 covers 17 residues. Unmatched junction bases numbered 8, after V lost 2 bases and J lost 5 bases. The CDR3 DNA reads TGTGCCACCAGTGATTCGACCGGGACAGGGGGCCAGGAGACCCAGTACTTC. This sequence encodes CATSDSTGTGGQETQYF.

The rearrangement joins TRBV13 to TRBJ2-3, with TRBD2 matching 7 bases. The germline V gene has CDR1 PRHDT and CDR2 FYEKMQ (reference sequence). The CDR3 runs 16 residues. Trimming at V came to 5 bases and at J to 4 bases, leaving 12 bases not matched to a gene. The CDR3 loop reads CASSPGERGGSDTQYF. In DNA, the CDR3 is TGTGCCAGCAGCCCCGGGGAGCGGGGAGGATCAGATACGCAGTATTTT.

This chain uses TRBV27 with TRBJ1-5; a possible D gene is TRBD1 (6 bases). The CDR3 sequence is 15 residues long. The V end was cut by 6 bases, the J end by 5 bases, with 17 bases between. CDR1 and CDR2 from the germline V gene are MNHEY and SMNVEV (reference sequence). The CDR3 DNA sequence: TGTGCCAGCAGATCTATACGTGGACAGTATCAGCCCCAGCATTTT. It encodes CASRSIRGQYQPQHF.

This chain links TRBV2 with TRBJ2-7; D perhaps matches TRBD2 (6 bases). Germline V gene sequence: CDR1 SNHLY, CDR2 FYNNEI. The V end lost 3 bases, the J end lost 2 bases, and 8 bases lay between the germline ends. The CDR3 consists of 13 residues. The CDR3 DNA is TGTGCCAGCAGTGAGGGGGGAGCCTACGAGCAGTACTTC. It translates to CASSEGGAYEQYF.

V and J are TRBV27 and TRBJ2-3, with D perhaps TRBD2 (6 bases). The CDR3 is 14 amino acids. V lost 2 bases and J lost 9, with 15 bases in between. CDR1 is MNHEY, CDR2 SMNVEV, per germline (reference sequence). The CDR3 nucleotides are TGTGCCAGCAGTTTACGGGGGACGGCGGGGACGCAGTATTTT. Translated: CASSLRGTAGTQYF.

V and J are TRBV21-1 and TRBJ1-1; the table's D call of TRBD1 was not tested on the DNA. TRBV21-1 counts as a pseudogene. This CDR3 comprises 13 residues. As DNA, the CDR3 is TGTGCCAGCAGCAAAGGGGGGACAGGGGGAGCTTTCTTT. Amino acids: CASSKGGTGGAFF.

The V gene is TRBV7-9, the J gene TRBJ2-2, with TRBD2 identical over 7 bases. This CDR3 region has 15 residues. Germline values: CDR1 SEHNR, CDR2 FQNEAQ (reference sequence). V shed 0 bases, J shed 6 bases, and the junction held 4 bases outside the gene matches. Written as DNA, the CDR3 is TGTGCCAGCAGCTTAGCAGGGCTAGCGGCCGGGGAGCTGTTTTTT. This gives the protein CASSLAGLAAGELFF.

Concerning this clone itself: The identical CDR3 is also encoded by other nucleotide sequences in the sample. The chain recombines TRBV7-2 with TRBJ1-1, with TRBD1 as a possible D gene (5 bases). V was clipped by 2 bases and J by 4 bases, with 8 bases between them. The CDR3 runs 13 residues. Germline V gives CDR1 SGHTA, CDR2 FQGNSA. CDR3 in amino acids: CASSLQGFTEAFF. The CDR3 DNA reads as TGTGCCAGCAGCTTACAGGGCTTCACTGAAGCTTTCTTT.

This chain joins TRBV7-2 and TRBJ2-5; 7 positions match TRBD1. The ends lost 2 bases at V and 7 bases at J; junction bases unmatched: 7. Germline V gives CDR1 SGHTA, CDR2 FQGNSA. This CDR3 has 14 amino acids. CDR3 sequence (DNA): TGTGCCAGCAGCTTACAGGGGGTGGAAGTGACCCAGTACTTC. It specifies CASSLQGVEVTQYF.

V is TRBV5-1 and J is TRBJ1-1, with 8 positions matching TRBD1. This CDR3 is built from 14 residues. Germline values: CDR1 SGHRS, CDR2 YFSETQ. V shed 4 bases and J 7 bases; nucleotides not matched to a gene: 9. The CDR3 sequence: CASSEDRAPYEAFF. As DNA, the CDR3 is TGCGCCAGCAGCGAGGACAGGGCCCCATATGAAGCTTTCTTT.

The chain employs TRBV4-3 and TRBJ2-1; D perhaps matches TRBD2 (5 bases). Trimming removed 3 bases at V and 6 bases at J, with 21 bases between. The CDR3 covers 17 residues. The V gene's germline CDR1 is LGHNA and CDR2 YSLEER. The CDR3 sequence: CASSHQTGKFITNEQFF. For the CDR3, the DNA is TGCGCCAGCAGCCATCAGACCGGGAAGTTTATCACCAATGAGCAGTTCTTC.

Only a few counts were recorded for this clone. In DNA, the CDR3 is TGTGCCAGCAGCCAGGGGACAGGGCTGGGGGAGCAGTACTTC. This sequence encodes CASSQGTGLGEQYF. This rearrangement joins TRBV3-1 (or the pseudogene TRBV3-2) to TRBJ2-7; 9 bases map to TRBD1. There are 14 residues in the CDR3. The germline gives CDR1 LGHDT, CDR2 YNNKEL (reference sequence). After removal of 3 bases from V and 7 bases from J, the junction contained 7 bases not matched to a gene.

The chain is built from TRBV28 and TRBJ1-2, with 7 bases identical to TRBD1. The length of the CDR3 is 15 residues. CDR1 MDHEN and CDR2 SYDVKM come from the germline V gene. Unmatched junction bases numbered 11, after V lost 5 bases and J lost 5 bases. The chain's CDR3 is CASSIKDRELYGYTF. The CDR3, as DNA: TGTGCCAGCAGTATAAAAGACAGGGAACTTTATGGCTACACCTTC.

This clone was seen just once. The chain combines TRBV7-2 with TRBJ2-3, with D maybe TRBD2 (6 bases). Trimming removed 3 bases at V and 2 bases at J, with 18 bases between. Germline V gene lookup returns CDR1 SGHTA and CDR2 FQGNSA. This CDR3 is built from 17 residues. CDR3 in amino acids: CASSFGRRGINTDTQYF. The DNA of the CDR3 is TGTGCCAGCAGCTTTGGCCGCCGGGGGATTAACACAGATACGCAGTATTTT.

The V gene is TRBV5-5, the J gene TRBJ2-5, with TRBD2 as a possible D gene (5 bases). V dropped 2 bases and J dropped 4 bases, with 18 bases sitting between them. The CDR3 extends over 16 amino acids. Germline CDR1 reads SGHKS; CDR2 reads YYEKEE (reference sequence). The CDR3 DNA is TGTGCCAGCAGCTTTCTTGGAGGCGAGGGAAGAGAGACCCAGTACTTC. Translation gives CASSFLGGEGRETQYF.

The chain joins TRBV27 to TRBJ1-3; TRBD1 might be the D (6 bases). This CDR3 has 16 residues. Germline V gives CDR1 MNHEY, CDR2 SMNVEV (reference sequence). V dropped 4 bases and J dropped 4 bases, with 17 bases sitting between them. CDR3 nucleotides: TGTGCCAGCAGTTCATCCTACAGGGAGCGCGGAAACACCATATATTTT. Translating it yields CASSSSYRERGNTIYF.

This clone was recorded only once. This chain connects TRBV18 to TRBJ1-2, with 9 bases that match TRBD1. With V trimmed by 3 bases and J by 4 bases, 3 bases remained unmatched. Germline values: CDR1 KGHSH, CDR2 LQKENI. The CDR3 spans 14 residues. The CDR3 here is CASSPDRGPYGYTF. CDR3 nucleotide sequence: TGTGCCAGCTCACCGGACAGGGGCCCCTATGGCTACACCTTC.

The sample holds a few counts of this clone. This chain connects TRBV5-1 to TRBJ1-4; D not certain. CDR1 is SGHRS and CDR2 is YFSETQ in the germline V gene. The CDR3 loop spans 15 amino acids. V was shortened by 4 bases and J by 3 bases, with 13 bases between the two germline ends. This chain's CDR3 is CASSPRAGPNEKLFF. Written as DNA, the CDR3 is TGCGCCAGCAGCCCCCGAGCTGGGCCTAATGAAAAACTGTTTTTT.

The chain joins TRBV18 to TRBJ2-1; no reliable D call. CDR3 size: 13 residues. The V and J ends lost 3 bases and 4 bases respectively, with 7 bases between them. Germline lookup yields CDR1 KGHSH and CDR2 LQKENI. The CDR3 is CASSPTIYNEQFF. The CDR3 DNA reads as TGTGCCAGCTCACCTACTATTTACAATGAGCAGTTCTTC.

The chain couples TRBV9 to TRBJ2-2, with 8 bases identical to TRBD1. The CDR3 loop spans 15 amino acids. Germline V gene data show CDR1 as SGDLS and CDR2 as YYNGEE. The junction had 2 bases not matched to a gene; V was cut back by 0 bases and J by 4 bases. CDR3 loop: CASSVVQGATGELFF. The CDR3 DNA is TGTGCCAGCAGCGTAGTCCAGGGGGCCACCGGGGAGCTGTTTTTT.

The chain has TRBV20-1 and TRBJ2-7; maybe TRBD2 (6 bases). The CDR3 length is 13 residues. The germline V gene encodes CDR1 DFQATT and CDR2 SNEGSKA (reference sequence). V was shortened by 3 bases and J by 2 bases, with 11 bases between the two germline ends. In DNA form, the CDR3 reads TGCAGTGCTAGTTTAGGGACTCCCTACGAGCAGTACTTC. Protein sequence: CSASLGTPYEQYF.

The chain combines TRBV7-8 with TRBJ2-7; a weak D match, TRBD1 (6 bases). The CDR3 loop spans 15 amino acids. With 7 bases removed from V and 3 bases from J, the gap between germline ends came to 19 bases. Germline V gives CDR1 SGHVS, CDR2 FQNEAQ. The CDR3, as DNA: TGTGCCAGCACCACATCACAGGACAGATACTACGAGCAGTACTTC. Translating it yields CASTTSQDRYYEQYF.

This clone has more than one count but fewer than ten. The V and J genes are TRBV5-6 and TRBJ1-5; TRBD1 might be the D (6 bases). V was pared by 3 bases and J by 2 bases, with 12 bases between. Germline V gene sequence: CDR1 SGHDT, CDR2 YYEEEE. The CDR3 runs to 15 residues. The CDR3 is CASSWGTGRNQPQHF. CDR3 in DNA: TGTGCCAGCAGCTGGGGAACAGGGCGCAATCAGCCCCAGCATTTT.